The next 13 T cell receptor beta chains were all read from a single sample in a study of blood T cell repertoires in COVID-19. The repertoire was sequenced with immunoSEQ multiplex PCR; TCRdb's copy has only in-frame clones and lacks some. Of around 81,000 clones listed, around 80% are singletons. Sequenced input: peripheral blood. Source of these receptors: a human donor in a cohort sampled during active COVID-19.

The J gene is TRBJ2-2, the V gene TRBV7-6, with 8 positions matching TRBD2. V was pared by 2 bases and J by 5 bases, with 4 bases of the junction left unmatched. The CDR3 extends over 15 amino acids. CDR1 is SGHVS, CDR2 FNYEAQ, per germline. DNA for the CDR3: TGTGCCAGCAGCTTAAGCGGGGGAGGGACCGGGGAGCTGTTTTTT. Translated, it gives CASSLSGGGTGELFF.

This clone has a single count. V gene TRBV2 combines with J gene TRBJ1-2; 8 bases line up with TRBD1. The CDR3 is made up of 18 amino acids. Germline-derived CDR1 and CDR2 are SNHLY and FYNNEI. V dropped 7 bases and J dropped 0; count of bases not matched to a gene: 16. For the CDR3, the DNA is TGTGCCAGCACCTTTGGGCTGGGACAGGTTCGGACTAACTATGGCTACACCTTC. This sequence encodes CASTFGLGQVRTNYGYTF.

The V gene is TRBV5-1, the J gene TRBJ2-7; tentatively, D is TRBD2 (8 bases). V was shortened by 4 bases and J by 3 bases, with 17 bases between the two germline ends. The germline gives CDR1 SGHRS, CDR2 YFSETQ. There are 15 residues in the CDR3. The CDR3 spells CASSREGQPDYEQYF. The CDR3 DNA reads as TGCGCCAGCAGCCGGGAGGGACAGCCTGACTACGAGCAGTACTTC.

The chain uses TRBV5-6 and TRBJ2-7; 12 positions match TRBD2. V was pared by 2 bases and J by 6 bases, with 3 bases of the junction left unmatched. The V gene's germline CDR1 is SGHDT and CDR2 YYEEEE. CDR3 length: 14 amino acids. The DNA for the CDR3 is TGTGCCAGCAGCTTCGGACTAGCGGGGTCCGAGCAGTACTTC. Translating it yields CASSFGLAGSEQYF.

The chain employs TRBV7-2 and TRBJ2-7, with D perhaps matching TRBD2 (6 bases). The CDR3 is 14 amino acids. Germline CDR1 is SGHTA and CDR2 is FQGNSA. V gave up 3 bases and J gave up 0 bases, with 9 bases separating them. CDR3 in amino acids: CASSLGRISYEQYF. Here the CDR3 DNA reads TGTGCCAGCAGCTTGGGGAGGATCTCCTACGAGCAGTACTTC.

The chain joins TRBV6-5 to TRBJ2-7, with TRBD1 matching 9 bases. CDR1 MNHEY and CDR2 SVGAGI come from the germline V gene. The CDR3 consists of 15 residues. Losses at the gene ends were 6 bases for V and 0 bases for J; bases not matched to a gene: 6. CDR3 DNA: TGTGCCAGCAGCCGGGGGACAGGGCTCTCCTACGAGCAGTACTTC. It is translated as CASSRGTGLSYEQYF.

The count of this clone is one. The chain uses TRBV6-6 and TRBJ1-4, with 8 bases that match TRBD1. The CDR3 contains 11 residues. Germline lookup yields CDR1 MNHNY and CDR2 SVGAGI (reference sequence). V lost 7 bases and J lost 12; bases outside the gene matches: 4. CDR3: CASTQGAQLFF. The CDR3 bases are TGTGCCAGCACCCAGGGGGCTCAACTGTTTTTT.

The rearrangement uses TRBV5-1 and TRBJ2-3, with 9 bases aligning to TRBD2. Germline V lookup: CDR1 SGHRS, CDR2 YFSETQ. CDR3 length equals 15 residues. J gave up 6 bases and V 7 bases, and 12 bases lay outside the gene matches. DNA of the CDR3: TGCGCCAGCCAGCGTAGCGGGGGTGCGGGGGATACGCAGTATTTT. Protein product: CASQRSGGAGDTQYF.

This clone was observed once. This chain uses TRBV25-1 with TRBJ1-6; 7 positions match TRBD1. The CDR3 runs 15 residues. V gave up 3 bases and J gave up 6 bases; unmatched junction bases: 5. The germline gives CDR1 MGHDK, CDR2 SYGVNS. CDR3 sequence reads: CASSDPTGRNSPLHF. The DNA for the CDR3 is TGTGCCAGCAGTGATCCGACAGGGCGTAATTCACCCCTCCACTTT.

The chain is built from TRBV19 and TRBJ1-3; possible D gene TRBD1, 5 bases. Trimming took 0 bases from V and 2 from J, leaving 8 bases between them. Germline CDR1 LNHDA, CDR2 SQIVND (reference sequence). The CDR3 consists of 15 residues. The CDR3 is CASSIEPGPGNTIYF. The CDR3 nucleotides are TGTGCCAGTAGTATAGAACCAGGGCCTGGAAACACCATATATTTT.

CDR3 residues: CASSYLGLNEKLFF. CDR3 DNA sequence: TGTGCCAGCAGTTACCTGGGCCTTAATGAAAAACTGTTTTTT. The chain is built from TRBV6-2 or TRBV6-3 and TRBJ1-4; no clear D. The CDR3 loop spans 14 amino acids. In germline, CDR1 is MNHEY, CDR2 SVGEGT. V shed 2 bases and J shed 4 bases, with 8 bases lying between them.

The genes are TRBV6-5 and TRBJ2-5; 8 nucleotides match TRBD2. The CDR3 totals 13 residues. V trimming: 6 bases; J trimming: 2 bases; junction bases outside the gene matches: 2. CDR1 is MNHEY and CDR2 is SVGAGI in the germline V gene. The CDR3 sequence is CASRAGDQETQYF. CDR3 nucleotide sequence: TGTGCCAGCAGAGCGGGGGATCAAGAGACCCAGTACTTC.

CDR3: CASGEGPGDTQYF. The CDR3 DNA follows: TGTGCCAGCGGGGAGGGGCCCGGAGATACGCAGTATTTT. The rearrangement uses TRBV2 and TRBJ2-3; TRBD2 aligns across 7 bases. With V trimmed by 8 bases and J by 5 bases, 7 bases remained unmatched. CDR3 length: 13 residues. Germline V gene sequence: CDR1 SNHLY, CDR2 FYNNEI.